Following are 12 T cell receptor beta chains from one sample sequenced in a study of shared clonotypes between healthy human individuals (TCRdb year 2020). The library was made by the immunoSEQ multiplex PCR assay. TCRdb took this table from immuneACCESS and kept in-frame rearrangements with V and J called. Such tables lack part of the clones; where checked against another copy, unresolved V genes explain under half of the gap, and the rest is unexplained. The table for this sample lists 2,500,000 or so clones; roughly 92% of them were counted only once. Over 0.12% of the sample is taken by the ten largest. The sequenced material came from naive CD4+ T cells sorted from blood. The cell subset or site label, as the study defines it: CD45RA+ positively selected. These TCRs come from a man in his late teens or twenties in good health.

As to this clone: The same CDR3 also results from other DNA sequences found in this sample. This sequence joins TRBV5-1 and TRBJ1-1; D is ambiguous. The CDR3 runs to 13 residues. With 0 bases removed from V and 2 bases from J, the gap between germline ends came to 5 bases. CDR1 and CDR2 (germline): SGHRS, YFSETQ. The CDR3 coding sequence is TGCGCCAGCAGCTTGGGGGCTAACACTGAAGCTTTCTTT. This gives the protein CASSLGANTEAFF.

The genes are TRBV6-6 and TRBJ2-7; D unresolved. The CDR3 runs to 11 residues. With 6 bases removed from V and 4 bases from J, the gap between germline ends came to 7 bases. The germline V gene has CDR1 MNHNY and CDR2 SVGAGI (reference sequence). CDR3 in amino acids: CASRASYEQYF. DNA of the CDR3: TGTGCCAGCAGGGCTTCGTACGAGCAGTACTTC.

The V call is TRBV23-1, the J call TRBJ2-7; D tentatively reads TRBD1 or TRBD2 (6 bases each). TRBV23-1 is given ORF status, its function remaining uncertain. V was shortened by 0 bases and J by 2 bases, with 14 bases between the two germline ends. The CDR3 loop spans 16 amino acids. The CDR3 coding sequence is TGCGCCAGCAGTCAATCGGGAGAGGGGGGTCCCTACGAGCAGTACTTC. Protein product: CASSQSGEGGPYEQYF.

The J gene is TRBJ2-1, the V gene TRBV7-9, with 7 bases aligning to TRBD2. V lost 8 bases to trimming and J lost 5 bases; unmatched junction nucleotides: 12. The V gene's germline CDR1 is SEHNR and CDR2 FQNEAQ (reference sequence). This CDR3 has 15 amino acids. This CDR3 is CASPSGLAADNEQFF. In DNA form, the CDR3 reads TGTGCCAGCCCCTCGGGGCTAGCGGCTGACAATGAGCAGTTCTTC. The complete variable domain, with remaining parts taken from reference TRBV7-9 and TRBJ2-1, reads DTGVSQNPRHKITKRGQNVTFRCDPISEHNRLYWYRQTLGQGPEFLTYFQNEAQLEKSRLLSDRFSAERPKGSFSTLEIQRTEQGDSAMYLCASPSGLAADNEQFFGPGTRLTVL.

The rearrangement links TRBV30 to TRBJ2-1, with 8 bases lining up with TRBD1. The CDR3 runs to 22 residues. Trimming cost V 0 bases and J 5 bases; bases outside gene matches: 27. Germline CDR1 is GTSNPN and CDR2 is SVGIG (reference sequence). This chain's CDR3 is CAWSVLPPRTGSSGGDHNEQFF. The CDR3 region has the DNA TGTGCCTGGAGTGTACTTCCCCCCCGGACAGGGAGTTCAGGCGGGGATCACAATGAGCAGTTCTTC.

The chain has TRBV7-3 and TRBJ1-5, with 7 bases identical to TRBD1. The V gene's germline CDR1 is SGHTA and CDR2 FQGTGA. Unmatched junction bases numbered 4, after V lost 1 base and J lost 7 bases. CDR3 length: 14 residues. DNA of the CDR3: TGTGCCAGCAGCTTAAGGGACAGTCGGCAGCCCCAGCATTTT. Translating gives CASSLRDSRQPQHF.

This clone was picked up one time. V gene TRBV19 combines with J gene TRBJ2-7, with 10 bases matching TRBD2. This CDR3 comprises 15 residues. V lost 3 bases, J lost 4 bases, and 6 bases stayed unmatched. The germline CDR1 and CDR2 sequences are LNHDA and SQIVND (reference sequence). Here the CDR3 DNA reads TGTGCCAGTAGTATGGGACTAGCGAAAAATTACGAGCAGTACTTC. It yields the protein CASSMGLAKNYEQYF.

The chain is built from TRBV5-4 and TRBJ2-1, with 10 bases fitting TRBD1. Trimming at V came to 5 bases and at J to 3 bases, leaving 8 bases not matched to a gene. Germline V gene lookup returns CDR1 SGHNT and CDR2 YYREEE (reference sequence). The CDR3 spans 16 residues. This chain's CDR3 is CASRAGQGGYYNEQFF. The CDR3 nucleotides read TGTGCCAGCAGAGCCGGACAGGGGGGGTACTACAATGAGCAGTTCTTC.

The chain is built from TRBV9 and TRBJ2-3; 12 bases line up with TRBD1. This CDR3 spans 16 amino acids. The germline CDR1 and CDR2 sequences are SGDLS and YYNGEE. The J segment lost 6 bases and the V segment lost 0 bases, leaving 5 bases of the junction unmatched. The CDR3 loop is CASSVEGQGAGDTQYF. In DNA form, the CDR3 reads TGTGCCAGCAGCGTAGAGGGACAGGGGGCTGGTGATACGCAGTATTTT.

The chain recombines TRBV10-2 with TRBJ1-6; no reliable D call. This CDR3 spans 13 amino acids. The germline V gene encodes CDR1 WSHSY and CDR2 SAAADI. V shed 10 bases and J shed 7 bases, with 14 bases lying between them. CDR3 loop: CATRLQRNSPLHF. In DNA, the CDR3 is TGCGCCACCAGGTTACAGAGGAATTCACCCCTCCACTTT.

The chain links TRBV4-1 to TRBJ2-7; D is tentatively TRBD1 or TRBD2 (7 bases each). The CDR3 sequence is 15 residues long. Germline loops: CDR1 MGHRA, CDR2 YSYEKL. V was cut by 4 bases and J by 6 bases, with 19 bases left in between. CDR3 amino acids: CASSREGAPISEQYF. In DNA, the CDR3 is TGCGCCAGCAGCCGGGAGGGGGCTCCTATTTCCGAGCAGTACTTC.

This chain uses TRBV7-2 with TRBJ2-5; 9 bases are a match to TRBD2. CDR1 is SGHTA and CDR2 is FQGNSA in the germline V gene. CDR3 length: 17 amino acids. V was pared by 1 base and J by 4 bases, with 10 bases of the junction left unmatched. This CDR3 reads CASSLGTGGGARETQYF. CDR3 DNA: TGTGCCAGCAGCTTAGGGACCGGCGGGGGGGCCAGAGAGACCCAGTACTTC.